A single sample gave rise to the 26 T cell receptor beta chains below, sequenced in a study of Ad26.COV2.S vaccination and SARS-CoV-2 variants. Repertoires were generated with immunoSEQ multiplex PCR, while TCRdb's copy carries only in-frame clones and drops some. There are about 480,000 clones in the sample; around 88% occur only once, and 13% lies in the top ten. Sample treatment: some 19 received Ad26.COV2.S at low or high dose, single or two shots; about 5 received placebo; per-sample allocation not given. Sampling was performed 63 days after the first vaccine or placebo injection. The specimen was peripheral blood, collected in a trial of Ad26.COV2.S vaccine versus placebo. The receptors here all came from a person aged 18-65 years who received the Ad26.COV2.S COVID-19 vaccine or a placebo.

V usage is TRBV7-2 and J usage is TRBJ2-3, with D maybe TRBD1 (6 bases). V was clipped by 4 bases and J by 8 bases, with 16 bases between them. CDR1 SGHTA and CDR2 FQGNSA come from the germline V gene. The CDR3 covers 14 residues. The DNA for the CDR3 is TGTGCCAGCAGCTCGAAACAGGGCTCGGGTACGCAGTATTTT. It codes for CASSSKQGSGTQYF.

To note about this clone: A far more abundant clone sits one base away, making this likely a read error. Other DNA sequences from this sample encode an identical CDR3 as well. The chain employs TRBV28 and TRBJ2-1, with D hard to call. This CDR3 is 11 amino acids long. In germline, CDR1 is MDHEN, CDR2 SYDVKM. With 5 bases removed from V and 4 bases from J, the gap between germline ends came to 3 bases. CDR3: CASSTYNEQFF. The CDR3 bases are TGTGCCAGCAGTACGTACAATGAGCAGTTCTTC.

The chain couples TRBV30 to TRBJ2-3; 7 bases are shared with TRBD2. CDR1 and CDR2 (germline): GTSNPN, SVGIG (reference sequence). Trimming cost V 1 base and J 2 bases; bases outside gene matches: 6. CDR3 size: 15 residues. CDR3 sequence reads: CAWSALAVPTDTQYF. DNA of the CDR3: TGTGCCTGGAGTGCTCTAGCGGTCCCCACAGATACGCAGTATTTT.

This clone appeared a single time. Other DNA sequences in the same sample also yield this CDR3. V is TRBV27 and J is TRBJ2-7; 9 bases are a match to TRBD2. Trimming cost V 8 bases and J 0 bases; bases outside gene matches: 2. The V gene's germline CDR1 is MNHEY and CDR2 SMNVEV (reference sequence). The CDR3 length is 13 residues. The CDR3 region is CASSTSGSYEQYF. In nucleotides, the CDR3 is TGTGCCAGCTCGACTAGCGGCTCCTACGAGCAGTACTTC.

The V call is TRBV27, the J call TRBJ2-7; TRBD1 aligns across 9 bases. Trimming cost V 3 bases and J 4 bases; bases outside gene matches: 7. This CDR3 is 15 amino acids long. The germline gives CDR1 MNHEY, CDR2 SMNVEV (reference sequence). In DNA, the CDR3 is TGTGCCAGCAGTTTTTCCGGGACAGGGTCTTACGAGCAGTACTTC. The encoded protein is CASSFSGTGSYEQYF.

The genes are TRBV9 and TRBJ2-1; 9 positions match TRBD1. Germline V CDR1 and CDR2: SGDLS, YYNGEE. J was trimmed by 6 bases and V by 4 bases; bases with no gene match: 8. The CDR3 runs to 15 residues. The CDR3 DNA sequence: TGTGCCAGCAGCCGCCGGGACAGGGTTATCAATGAGCAGTTCTTC. Translation gives CASSRRDRVINEQFF.

This clone has only a few counts. CDR3 sequence: CASSRDRVDEKLFF. CDR3 bases: TGCGCCAGCAGCCGGGACAGGGTCGATGAAAAACTGTTTTTT. V and J are TRBV5-1 and TRBJ1-4, with 9 bases aligning to TRBD1. The trim removed 4 bases at V and 6 bases at J, leaving 4 bases unmatched. The CDR3 covers 14 residues. In germline, CDR1 is SGHRS, CDR2 YFSETQ.

In nucleotides, the CDR3 is TGTGCCAGCAGCTTCGGGACTAGCGGGAGCAGCCGGTACGAGCAGTACTTC. This encodes CASSFGTSGSSRYEQYF. The chain joins TRBV7-2 to TRBJ2-7, with 14 bases that match TRBD2. Losses at the gene ends were 3 bases for V and 4 bases for J; bases not matched to a gene: 8. Germline-derived CDR1 and CDR2 are SGHTA and FQGNSA. The CDR3 totals 17 residues.

The CDR3 here is CASSEANRASNEKLFF. The CDR3 DNA sequence: TGTGCCAGCAGTGAAGCTAACAGGGCGTCTAATGAAAAACTGTTTTTT. This chain joins TRBV6-1 and TRBJ1-4, with D possibly TRBD1 on 6 matching bases. The CDR3 loop spans 16 amino acids. V gave up 0 bases and J gave up 3 bases, with 11 bases separating them. Germline-derived CDR1 and CDR2 are MNHNS and SASEGT.

The V gene is TRBV30, the J gene TRBJ2-7; perhaps TRBD2 as D (5 bases). The V end lost 3 bases, the J end lost 0 bases, and 15 bases lay between the germline ends. The CDR3 consists of 15 residues. The germline CDR1 and CDR2 sequences are GTSNPN and SVGIG (reference sequence). The CDR3 loop is CAWSPVGKGSYEQYF. Written as DNA, the CDR3 is TGTGCCTGGAGCCCTGTCGGGAAGGGCTCCTACGAGCAGTACTTC.

The DNA for the CDR3 is TGTGCCAGCCTCCGAGGGGGAGGGGAGACCCAGTACTTC. Translated: CASLRGGGETQYF. The chain links TRBV5-3 to TRBJ2-5; D perhaps matches TRBD2 (7 bases). TRBV5-3 qualifies as an ORF whose function is uncertain. This CDR3 is 13 amino acids long. With 8 bases removed from V and 5 bases from J, the gap between germline ends came to 16 bases.

The chain has TRBV30 and TRBJ2-7; D is unresolved. The V end lost 0 bases, the J end lost 3 bases, and 9 bases lay between the germline ends. CDR1 GTSNPN and CDR2 SVGIG come from the germline V gene (reference sequence). This CDR3 region has 13 residues. CDR3 sequence: CAWSVTLYYEQYF. DNA of the CDR3: TGTGCCTGGAGTGTAACCCTATACTACGAGCAGTACTTC. Full variable domain (remainder filled in from reference TRBV30 and TRBJ2-7): SQTIHQWPATLVQPVGSPLSLECTVEGTSNPNLYWYRQAAGRGLQLLFYSVGIGQISSEVPQNLSASRPQDRQFILSSKKLLLSDSGFYLCAWSVTLYYEQYFGPGTRLTVT.

This chain joins TRBV6-1 and TRBJ2-1, with TRBD2 identical over 14 bases. The V and J ends lost 2 bases and 10 bases, in that order; junction bases with no gene match: 1. This CDR3 contains 14 residues. Germline assignment: CDR1 MNHNS and CDR2 SASEGT. The CDR3 protein is CASSERTSGGEQFF. CDR3 coding DNA: TGTGCCAGCAGTGAAAGGACTAGCGGGGGGGAGCAGTTCTTC.

J is TRBJ2-5 and V is TRBV5-4; 15 positions agree with TRBD2. The V gene end was trimmed by 4 bases and the J gene end by 3 bases; junction bases not matched to a gene: 4. Looked up from germline, CDR1 is SGHNT and CDR2 is YYREEE (reference sequence). The CDR3 spans 16 residues. The DNA of the CDR3 is TGTGCCAGCAGCCCCAGGACTAGCGGGAGGGAAGAGACCCAGTACTTC. It is translated as CASSPRTSGREETQYF.

The CDR3 loop reads CASGHGTVTDTQYF. The CDR3 DNA follows: TGTGCCAGCGGCCATGGGACAGTCACAGATACGCAGTATTTT. V is TRBV2 and J is TRBJ2-3, with 7 bases that match TRBD1. CDR3 length: 14 amino acids. Per germline, CDR1 SNHLY and CDR2 FYNNEI. V trimming: 8 bases; J trimming: 2 bases; junction bases outside the gene matches: 7. Drawing the rest from reference TRBV2 and TRBJ2-3, the complete variable domain is EPEVTQTPSHQVTQMGQEVILRCVPISNHLYFYWYRQILGQKVEFLVSFYNNEISEKSEIFDDQFSVERPDGSNFTLKIRSTKLEDSAMYFCASGHGTVTDTQYFGPGTRLTVL.

The genes are TRBV6-5 and TRBJ1-5; 7 bases line up with TRBD1. The germline CDR1 and CDR2 sequences are MNHEY and SVGAGI. CDR3 size: 14 residues. Unmatched junction bases numbered 4, after V lost 5 bases and J lost 3 bases. The CDR3 is CASSRQGNNQPQHF. CDR3 DNA sequence: TGTGCCAGCAGTAGACAGGGCAACAATCAGCCCCAGCATTTT.

The chain links TRBV19 to TRBJ2-2, with D possibly being TRBD1 or TRBD2 (5 bases each). Germline values: CDR1 LNHDA, CDR2 SQIVND (reference sequence). CDR3 size: 14 residues. Trimming pared 4 bases from V and 9 bases from J, leaving 15 bases between. Here the CDR3 reads CASSTRSGARELFF. The CDR3 DNA follows: TGTGCCAGTAGTACGCGCTCCGGGGCACGGGAGCTGTTTTTT.

The rearrangement uses TRBV30 and TRBJ1-5, with no clear D. The CDR3 has 12 amino acids. The ends were cut back, 3 bases at V and 6 bases at J, with 9 bases in the middle. Looked up from germline, CDR1 is GTSNPN and CDR2 is SVGIG (reference sequence). CDR3 in amino acids: CAWSEVGQPQHF. For the CDR3, the DNA is TGTGCCTGGAGCGAAGTGGGTCAGCCCCAGCATTTT.

The V call is TRBV7-8, the J call TRBJ2-1, with D possibly TRBD1 on 5 matching bases. This CDR3 region has 14 residues. Trimming left V 7 bases short and J 7 bases short, with 17 bases between. CDR1 and CDR2 (germline): SGHVS, FQNEAQ. The chain's CDR3 is CASTSRELRNEQFF. The CDR3 DNA sequence: TGTGCCAGCACCAGCAGGGAACTTAGGAATGAGCAGTTCTTC.

This clone showed up just once. CDR3 region: CASSSDRPHQPQHF. For the CDR3, the DNA is TGTGCCAGCAGTTCGGACAGACCGCATCAGCCCCAGCATTTT. The V gene is TRBV6-5, the J gene TRBJ1-5, with D tentatively TRBD1 (6 bases). Germline CDR1 MNHEY, CDR2 SVGAGI. With 4 bases removed from V and 5 bases from J, the gap between germline ends came to 12 bases. The CDR3 totals 14 residues.

This clone came up once. The chain couples TRBV6-2 or TRBV6-3 to TRBJ1-2; 9 bases are shared with TRBD1. V shed 5 bases, J shed 4 bases, and the junction held 14 bases outside the gene matches. Germline V gene data show CDR1 as MNHEY and CDR2 as SVGEGT. The CDR3 is 17 amino acids. In DNA form, the CDR3 reads TGTGCCAGCAGTGCCCGGACAGGGGTTATCACGATCTATGGCTACACCTTC. Protein sequence: CASSARTGVITIYGYTF.

This clone was counted only a few times. This rearrangement joins TRBV11-2 to TRBJ2-7, with 7 bases matching TRBD2. V was pared by 0 bases and J by 3 bases, with 8 bases of the junction left unmatched. Germline CDR1 SGHAT, CDR2 FQNNGV. This CDR3 has 16 residues. DNA for the CDR3: TGTGCCAGCAGCTTAGAACCGACTAGCACTAGCTACGAGCAGTACTTC. Protein sequence: CASSLEPTSTSYEQYF.

This rearrangement joins TRBV10-3 to TRBJ2-7; D ambiguous. The CDR3 spans 11 residues. V lost 6 bases to trimming and J lost 6 bases, with 9 bases between them. The germline V gene has CDR1 ENHRY and CDR2 SYGVKD. CDR3 loop: CAISPGPEQYF. For the CDR3, the DNA is TGTGCCATCAGCCCAGGTCCCGAGCAGTACTTC.

This clone was counted once. V and J are TRBV12-3 or TRBV12-4 and TRBJ2-5, with D unclear. The CDR3 is 13 amino acids. V lost 3 bases to trimming and J lost 5 bases, with 10 bases between them. The CDR3 DNA is TGTGCCAGCAGTTTTTTGCTTCGGGAGACCCAGTACTTC. Residues: CASSFLLRETQYF.

The chain links TRBV5-4 to TRBJ1-1; no clear D gene. The germline gives CDR1 SGHNT, CDR2 YYREEE (reference sequence). Trimming pared 4 bases from V and 0 bases from J, leaving 16 bases between. There are 16 residues in the CDR3. DNA of the CDR3: TGTGCCAGCAGCCCCCGGAAAGCGGACTTGAACACTGAAGCTTTCTTT. Protein: CASSPRKADLNTEAFF.

This sequence joins TRBV30 and TRBJ2-3, with 10 bases aligning to TRBD2. The CDR3 is 14 amino acids. V lost 3 bases to trimming and J lost 6 bases; unmatched junction nucleotides: 6. Germline V CDR1 and CDR2: GTSNPN, SVGIG (reference sequence). Written as DNA, the CDR3 is TGTGCCTGGAGGGGACTAGCGTTATTCGATACGCAGTATTTT. Translation gives CAWRGLALFDTQYF.